The sequence of this T cell receptor (beta chain) was determined in a study of blood T cell repertoires in COVID-19. Overall study context: Spain, Italy and the United States supplied samples that represented acute and convalescent COVID-19. From T cells, B-cell-depleted T cells, or PBMCs came the material, which was cDNA or gDNA.

Losses at the gene ends were 4 bases for V and 3 bases for J; bases not matched to a gene: 7. CDR1 and CDR2 (germline): LGHDT, YNNKEL (reference sequence). CDR3 size: 15 residues. TCRdb keeps only in-frame clones here, not all; method: immunoSEQ multiplex PCR. The repertoire holds over 200,000 clones, with about 85% as singletons. Material for sequencing was peripheral blood. V is TRBV3-1 (or the pseudogene TRBV3-2) and J is TRBJ2-7; 9 bases align to TRBD1. The receptor was isolated from a man in his fifties or sixties who had recovered from COVID-19. CDR3 in amino acids: CASSLWTGVGYEQYF. CDR3 bases: TGTGCCAGCAGCCTTTGGACAGGGGTGGGCTACGAGCAGTACTTC.